This T cell receptor (beta chain) was recorded in a study of T cells after yellow fever vaccination. Across the whole study: Each low-cell-number fraction was prepared by means of SMART-Seq v4 Ultra Low Input.

The CDR3 loop spans 17 amino acids. The V and J ends lost 4 bases and 6 bases, in that order; junction bases with no gene match: 13. Germline V gene data show CDR1 as MNHEY and CDR2 as SVGAGI. This clonotype was seen repeatedly, ten times or more. TCRdb used MiXCR to reprocess the 5' RACE reads, holding one entry per CDR3 protein. Seen here are some 54,000 distinct CDR3 sequences, approximately 7% observed once, and the top ten hold roughly 24%. Sequenced material: CD8+ T cells not binding an NS4B(214-222) dextramer, sorted from PBMCs, taken 35 to 50 days after the first yellow fever vaccination. V is TRBV6-5 and J is TRBJ2-2, with 8 bases that match TRBD2. This TCR came from a man younger than 35 who received the YFV17D yellow fever vaccine. The DNA of the CDR3 is TGTGCCAGCAGTTTACCCAGTGGGACTAGTCTGGCCGGGGAGCTGTTTTTT. Its translation is CASSLPSGTSLAGELFF.